The entry below describes one T cell receptor (beta chain). The sample belongs to a study of Ad26.COV2.S vaccination and SARS-CoV-2 variants. About the study: Each vaccinee took Ad26.COV2.S intramuscularly, once or twice 56 days apart.

Documented treatment: 19 received Ad26.COV2.S at low or high dose, single or two shots; 5 received placebo; per-sample allocation not given. Samples came from day 63 after the first vaccine or placebo injection. The CDR3 has 14 residues. Germline V lookup: CDR1 MNHEY, CDR2 SMNVEV (reference sequence). Trimming shortened V by 3 bases and J by 5 bases, and 8 bases separated the two germline ends. TCRdb keeps only in-frame clones here, not all; method: immunoSEQ multiplex PCR. The data show about 350,000 clones, with around 89% seen just once and roughly 4.8% held by the top ten. The material sequenced was peripheral blood, taken in a trial of Ad26.COV2.S vaccine versus placebo. The rearrangement joins TRBV27 to TRBJ1-6; D call uncertain. The receptor's source is a person aged 18-60 years who received the Ad26.COV2.S COVID-19 vaccine or a placebo. CDR3 DNA sequence: TGTGCCAGCAGTTTGGGAGGACATAATTCACCCCTCCACTTT. It yields the protein CASSLGGHNSPLHF.